This TCR beta chain was retrieved from a study of T cells in localized non-small cell lung cancer. Study findings and constraints: Density of T cells in blood, when higher, went with longer overall survival. Clonality of T cells reached its maximum in uninvolved adjacent lung, surpassing tumor. Across samples, adjacent lung featured a median roughly 62 of the top 100 tumor clones. The study sequenced only one region of the tumor. As a result, intratumor heterogeneity could not be excluded and remains possible.

This clone was detected once. What it binds is not known. The repertoire was sequenced with immunoSEQ multiplex PCR; TCRdb's copy has only in-frame clones and lacks some. The profile shows over 45,000 clones, 70% to 90% of them singletons. The J segment lost 2 bases and the V segment lost 4 bases, leaving 4 bases of the junction unmatched. The CDR3 extends over 14 amino acids. Germline lookup yields CDR1 SGHTA and CDR2 FQGNSA. The chain has TRBV7-2 and TRBJ2-7; 8 bases are shared with TRBD2. This receptor was identified in a man between 40 and 70 years old with stage I squamous cell lung carcinoma. The sequencing used peripheral blood, collected before any cancer treatment. The CDR3 loop is CASSSTSATYEQYF. The CDR3 nucleotides are TGTGCCAGCAGCTCGACTAGCGCTACCTACGAGCAGTACTTC.